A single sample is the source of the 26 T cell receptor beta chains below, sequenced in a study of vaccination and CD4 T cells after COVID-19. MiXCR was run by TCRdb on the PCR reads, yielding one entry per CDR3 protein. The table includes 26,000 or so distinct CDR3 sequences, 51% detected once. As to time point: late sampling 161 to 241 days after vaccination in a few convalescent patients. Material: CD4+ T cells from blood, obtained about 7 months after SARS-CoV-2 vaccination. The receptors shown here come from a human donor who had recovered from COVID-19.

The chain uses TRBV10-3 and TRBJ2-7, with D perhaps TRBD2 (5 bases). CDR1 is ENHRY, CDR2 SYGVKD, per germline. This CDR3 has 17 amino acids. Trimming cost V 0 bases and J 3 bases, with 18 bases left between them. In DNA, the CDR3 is TGTGCCATCAGTGAGTCGAGTTATAGGACTCCTGTCTACGAGCAGTACTTC. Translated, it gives CAISESSYRTPVYEQYF.

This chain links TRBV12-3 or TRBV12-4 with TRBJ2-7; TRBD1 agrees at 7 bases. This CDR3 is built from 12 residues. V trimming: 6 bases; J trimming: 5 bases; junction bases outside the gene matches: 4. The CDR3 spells CASRGDRDEQYF. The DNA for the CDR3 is TGTGCCAGCAGGGGAGACAGGGACGAGCAGTACTTC.

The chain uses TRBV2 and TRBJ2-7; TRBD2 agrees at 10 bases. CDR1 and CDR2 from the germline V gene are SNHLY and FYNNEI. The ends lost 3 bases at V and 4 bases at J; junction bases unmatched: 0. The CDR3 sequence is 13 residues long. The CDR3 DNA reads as TGTGCCAGCAGTGATAGCGGGAGGTACGAGCAGTACTTC. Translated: CASSDSGRYEQYF.

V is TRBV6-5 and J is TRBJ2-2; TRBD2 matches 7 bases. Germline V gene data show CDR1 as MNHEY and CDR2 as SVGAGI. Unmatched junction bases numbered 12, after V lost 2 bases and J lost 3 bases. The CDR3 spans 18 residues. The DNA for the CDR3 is TGTGCCAGCAGTTACGCTCTGGGGGGGTTAGGGGACACCGGGGAGCTGTTTTTT. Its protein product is CASSYALGGLGDTGELFF.

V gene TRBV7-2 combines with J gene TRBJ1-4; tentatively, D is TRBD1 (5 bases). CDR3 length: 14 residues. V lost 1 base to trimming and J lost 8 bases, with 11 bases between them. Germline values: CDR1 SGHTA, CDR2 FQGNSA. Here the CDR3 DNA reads TGTGCCAGCAGCTTAGGGGACCCATGGGAAAAACTGTTTTTT. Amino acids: CASSLGDPWEKLFF. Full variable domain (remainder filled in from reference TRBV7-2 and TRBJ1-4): GAGVSQSPSNKVTEKGKDVELRCDPISGHTALYWYRQSLGQGLEFLIYFQGNSAPDKSGLPSDRFSAERTGGSVSTLTIQRTQQEDSAVYLCASSLGDPWEKLFFGSGTQLSVL.

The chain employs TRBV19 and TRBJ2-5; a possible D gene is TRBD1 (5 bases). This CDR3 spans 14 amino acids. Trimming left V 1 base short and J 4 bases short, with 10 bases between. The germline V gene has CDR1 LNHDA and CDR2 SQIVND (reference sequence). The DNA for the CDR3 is TGTGCCAGTAGTATAGCAGGGCGAGGAGAGACCCAGTACTTC. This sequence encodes CASSIAGRGETQYF.

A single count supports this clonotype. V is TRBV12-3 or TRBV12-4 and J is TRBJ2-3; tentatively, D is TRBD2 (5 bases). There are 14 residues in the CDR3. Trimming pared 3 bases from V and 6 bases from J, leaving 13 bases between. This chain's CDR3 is CASSFPTSQDTQYF. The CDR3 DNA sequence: TGTGCCAGCAGTTTCCCAACTAGTCAGGATACGCAGTATTTT.

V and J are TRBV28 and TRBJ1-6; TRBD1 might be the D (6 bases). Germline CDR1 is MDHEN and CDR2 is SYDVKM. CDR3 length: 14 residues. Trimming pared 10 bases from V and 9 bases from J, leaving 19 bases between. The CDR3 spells CAITGRGMGSPLHF. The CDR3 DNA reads TGTGCCATTACAGGGAGAGGGATGGGTTCACCCCTCCACTTT.

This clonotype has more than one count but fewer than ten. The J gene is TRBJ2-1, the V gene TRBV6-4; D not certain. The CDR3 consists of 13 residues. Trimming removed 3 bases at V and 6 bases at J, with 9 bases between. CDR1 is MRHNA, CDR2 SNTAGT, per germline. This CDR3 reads CASSEGSSNEQFF. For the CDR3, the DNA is TGTGCCAGCAGTGAGGGTAGTAGCAATGAGCAGTTCTTC.

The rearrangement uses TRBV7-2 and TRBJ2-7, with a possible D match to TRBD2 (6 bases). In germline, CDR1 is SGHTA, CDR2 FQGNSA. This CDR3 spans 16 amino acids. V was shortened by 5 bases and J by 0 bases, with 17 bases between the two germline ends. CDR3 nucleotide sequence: TGTGCCAGCAGCCAAAGGCCTAGCGCTAACTCCTACGAGCAGTACTTC. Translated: CASSQRPSANSYEQYF.

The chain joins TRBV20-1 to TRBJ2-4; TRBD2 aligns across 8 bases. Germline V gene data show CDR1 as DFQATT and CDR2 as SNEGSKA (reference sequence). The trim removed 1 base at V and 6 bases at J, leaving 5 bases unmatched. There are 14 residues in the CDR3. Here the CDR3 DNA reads TGCAGTGCTAGAGGTGGGACTAGTAGAAACATTCAGTACTTC. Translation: CSARGGTSRNIQYF.

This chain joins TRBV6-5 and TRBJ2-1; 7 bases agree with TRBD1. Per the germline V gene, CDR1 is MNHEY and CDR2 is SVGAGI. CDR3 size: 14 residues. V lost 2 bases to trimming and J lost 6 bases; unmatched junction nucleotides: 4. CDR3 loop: CASSYESGGNEQFF. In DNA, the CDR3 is TGTGCCAGCAGTTACGAGTCAGGGGGCAATGAGCAGTTCTTC.

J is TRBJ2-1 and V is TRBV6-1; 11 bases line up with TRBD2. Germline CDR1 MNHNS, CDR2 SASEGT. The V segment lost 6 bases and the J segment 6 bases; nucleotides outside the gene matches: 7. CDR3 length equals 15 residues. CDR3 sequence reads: CASSPGLAGSNEQFF. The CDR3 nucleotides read TGTGCCAGCAGCCCCGGACTAGCGGGCAGCAATGAGCAGTTCTTC.

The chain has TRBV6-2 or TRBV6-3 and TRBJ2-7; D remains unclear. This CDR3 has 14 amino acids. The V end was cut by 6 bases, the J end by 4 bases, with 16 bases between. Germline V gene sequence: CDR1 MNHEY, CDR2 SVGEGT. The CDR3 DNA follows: TGTGCCAGCAGACCCTTTGACGGTCGGTACGAGCAGTACTTC. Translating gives CASRPFDGRYEQYF.

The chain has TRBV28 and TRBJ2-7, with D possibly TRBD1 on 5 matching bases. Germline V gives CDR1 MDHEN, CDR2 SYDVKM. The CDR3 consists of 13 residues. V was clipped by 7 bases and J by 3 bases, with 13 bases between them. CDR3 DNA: TGTGCCAGCAATGGGGCAGCGCTCTACGAGCAGTACTTC. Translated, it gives CASNGAALYEQYF.

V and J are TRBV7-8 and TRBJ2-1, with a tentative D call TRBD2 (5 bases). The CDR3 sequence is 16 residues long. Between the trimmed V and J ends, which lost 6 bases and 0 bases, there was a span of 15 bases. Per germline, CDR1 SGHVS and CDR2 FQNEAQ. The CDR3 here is CASSPTEGNSYNEQFF. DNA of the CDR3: TGTGCCAGCAGTCCCACCGAGGGAAACTCCTACAATGAGCAGTTCTTC.

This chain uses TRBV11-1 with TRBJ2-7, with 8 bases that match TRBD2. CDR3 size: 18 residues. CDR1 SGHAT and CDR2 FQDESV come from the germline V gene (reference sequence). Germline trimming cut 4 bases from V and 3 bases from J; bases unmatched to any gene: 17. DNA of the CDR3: TGTGCCAGCAGCTGGGGGGTAGCGGGACGGGCCTCAGACTACGAGCAGTACTTC. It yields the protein CASSWGVAGRASDYEQYF.

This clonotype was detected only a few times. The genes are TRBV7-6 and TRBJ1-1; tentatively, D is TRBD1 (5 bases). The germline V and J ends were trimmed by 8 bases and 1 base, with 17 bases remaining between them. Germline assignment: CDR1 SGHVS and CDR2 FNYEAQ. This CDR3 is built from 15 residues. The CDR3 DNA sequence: TGTGCCAGCGCTCGGCTTCCGGGGGAGAACACTGAAGCTTTCTTT. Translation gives CASARLPGENTEAFF.

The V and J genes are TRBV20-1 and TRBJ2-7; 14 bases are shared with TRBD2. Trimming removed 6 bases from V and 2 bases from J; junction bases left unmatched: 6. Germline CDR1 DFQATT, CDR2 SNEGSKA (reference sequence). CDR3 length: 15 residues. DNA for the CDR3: TGCAGTGCGGGGACTAGCGGGGGCTTTCCCTACGAGCAGTACTTC. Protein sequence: CSAGTSGGFPYEQYF.

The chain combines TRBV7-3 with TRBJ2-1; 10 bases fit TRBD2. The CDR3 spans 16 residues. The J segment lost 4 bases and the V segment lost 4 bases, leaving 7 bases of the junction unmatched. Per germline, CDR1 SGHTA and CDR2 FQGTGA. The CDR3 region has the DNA TGTGCCAGCAGCTCCCTGGGACTAGCGAGTTACAATGAGCAGTTCTTC. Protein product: CASSSLGLASYNEQFF.

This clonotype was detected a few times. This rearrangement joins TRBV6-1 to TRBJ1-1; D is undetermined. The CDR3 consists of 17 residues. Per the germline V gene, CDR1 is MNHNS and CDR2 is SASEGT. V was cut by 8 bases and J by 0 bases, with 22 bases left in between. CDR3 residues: CASPKLGGGSMNTEAFF. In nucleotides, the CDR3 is TGTGCCAGCCCGAAACTTGGTGGCGGGTCCATGAACACTGAAGCTTTCTTT.

CDR3: CSAEGGNTEAFF. CDR3 DNA sequence: TGCAGTGCGGAGGGGGGGAACACTGAAGCTTTCTTT. This chain uses TRBV20-1 with TRBJ1-1, with a tentative D call TRBD1 (6 bases). The V gene lost 6 bases and the J gene lost 1 base, with 9 bases spanning the gap. The CDR3 extends over 12 amino acids. Germline assignment: CDR1 DFQATT and CDR2 SNEGSKA (reference sequence).

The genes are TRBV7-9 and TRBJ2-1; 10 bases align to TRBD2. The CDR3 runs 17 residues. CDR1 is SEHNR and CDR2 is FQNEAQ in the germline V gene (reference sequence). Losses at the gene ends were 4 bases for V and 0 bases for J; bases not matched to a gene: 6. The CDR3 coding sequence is TGTGCCAGCAGCTATACTAGCGGGAAGAGCTCCTACAATGAGCAGTTCTTC. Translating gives CASSYTSGKSSYNEQFF. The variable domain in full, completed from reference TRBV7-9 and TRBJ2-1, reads DTGVSQNPRHKITKRGQNVTFRCDPISEHNRLYWYRQTLGQGPEFLTYFQNEAQLEKSRLLSDRFSAERPKGSFSTLEIQRTEQGDSAMYLCASSYTSGKSSYNEQFFGPGTRLTVL.

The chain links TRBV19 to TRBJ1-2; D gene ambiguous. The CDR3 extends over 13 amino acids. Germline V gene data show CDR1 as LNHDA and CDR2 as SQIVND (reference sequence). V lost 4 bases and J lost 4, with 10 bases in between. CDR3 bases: TGTGCCAGTAGTAAGGCCGGGATCTATGGCTACACCTTC. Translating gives CASSKAGIYGYTF.

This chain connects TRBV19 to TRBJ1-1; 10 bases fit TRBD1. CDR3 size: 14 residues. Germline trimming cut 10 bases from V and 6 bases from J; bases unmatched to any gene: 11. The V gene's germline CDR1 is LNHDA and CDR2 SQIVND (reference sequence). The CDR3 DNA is TGTGCCATAAGGGACAGGGGCTTAGGGGCTGAAGCTTTCTTT. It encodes CAIRDRGLGAEAFF. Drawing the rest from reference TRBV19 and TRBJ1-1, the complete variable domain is DGGITQSPKYLFRKEGQNVTLSCEQNLNHDAMYWYRQDPGQGLRLIYYSQIVNDFQKGDIAEGYSVSREKKESFPLTVTSAQKNPTAFYLCAIRDRGLGAEAFFGQGTRLTVV.

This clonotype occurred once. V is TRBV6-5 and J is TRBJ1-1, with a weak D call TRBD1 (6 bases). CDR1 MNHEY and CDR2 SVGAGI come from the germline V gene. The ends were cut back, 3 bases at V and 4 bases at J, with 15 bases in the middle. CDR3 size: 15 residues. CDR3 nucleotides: TGTGCCAGCAGTTATTCTACAGGGTCAGGCACTGAAGCTTTCTTT. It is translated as CASSYSTGSGTEAFF.